The present T cell receptor beta chain was sequenced within a study of CD8 T cells in Susac syndrome. Study background: Eight or nine of the sequenced Susac syndrome patients were in remission, and six had active disease.

Sequencing of TCR beta was performed on blood CD8+ and CD4+ T cells. The diagnostic criteria were recently defined, and patients with Susac syndrome met them for definite or probable disease. After extraction with the RNeasy kit, roughly 0.5 to 1 ug of the RNA was reverse transcribed using random hexamers. The immunoSEQ assay covered 54 Vbeta and 13 Jbeta segments for CDR3. TCRdb redid the calling of the immunoSEQ multiplex PCR reads with MiXCR, one entry per CDR3 protein. Here the sample spans 240,000 or so distinct CDR3 sequences, about 95% being singletons. Germline values: CDR1 DFQATT, CDR2 SNEGSKA (reference sequence). The CDR3 sequence is 14 residues long. J was trimmed by 5 bases and V by 6 bases; bases with no gene match: 8.

The source of this sequence is a human donor with Susac syndrome. The chain uses TRBV20-1 and TRBJ1-5, with TRBD1 matching 9 bases. What was sequenced was CD4+ T cells from PBMCs. CDR3 amino acids: CSATQGASDQPQHF. CDR3 nucleotide sequence: TGCAGTGCCACACAGGGGGCGTCGGATCAGCCCCAGCATTTT.